This T cell receptor beta chain comes out of a study of OX40 agonist ivuxolimab in advanced cancers. Overall study: Head and neck, renal cell, melanoma or hepatocellular carcinoma were the cancers that dose-escalation patients had. A partial response was reached by three patients: one with hepatocellular carcinoma and two with cutaneous melanoma.

V was cut by 3 bases and J by 2 bases, with 11 bases left in between. The CDR3 covers 14 residues. Germline CDR1 SGHDT, CDR2 YYEEEE. The method was immunoSEQ multiplex PCR; TCRdb's version includes in-frame clones alone and lacks a portion of them. The sample comprises 75,000 to 80,000 clones, over 75% of which are singletons, and approximately 7% rests with the top ten. The clonotype originates from an adult with an advanced solid tumor such as melanoma, head and neck, liver or kidney cancer. Sequencing was performed on CD4+ or CD8+ T cells sorted from blood, taken in a trial of the OX40 agonist ivuxolimab. The chain combines TRBV5-6 with TRBJ1-2; a possible D gene is TRBD1 (5 bases). The CDR3 bases are TGTGCCAGCAGCTGGGGACGGTTCAACTATGGCTACACCTTC. Translated: CASSWGRFNYGYTF.